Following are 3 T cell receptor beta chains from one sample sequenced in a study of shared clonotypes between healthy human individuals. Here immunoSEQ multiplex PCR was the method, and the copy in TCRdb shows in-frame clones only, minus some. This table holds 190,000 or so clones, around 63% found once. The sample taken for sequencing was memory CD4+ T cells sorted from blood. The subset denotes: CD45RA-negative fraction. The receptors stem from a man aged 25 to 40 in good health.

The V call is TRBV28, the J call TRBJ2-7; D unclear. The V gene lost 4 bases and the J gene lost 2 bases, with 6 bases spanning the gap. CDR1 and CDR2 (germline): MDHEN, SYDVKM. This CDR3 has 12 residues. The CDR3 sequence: CASSSNPYEQYF. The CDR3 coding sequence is TGTGCCAGCAGTTCGAATCCCTACGAGCAGTACTTC.

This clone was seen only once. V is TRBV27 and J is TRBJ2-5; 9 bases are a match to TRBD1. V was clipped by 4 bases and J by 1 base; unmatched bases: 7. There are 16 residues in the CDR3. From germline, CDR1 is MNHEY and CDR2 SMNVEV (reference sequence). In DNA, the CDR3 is TGTGCCAGCAGTTGGCGCCGGGACAGGGCCCAAGAGACCCAGTACTTC. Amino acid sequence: CASSWRRDRAQETQYF.

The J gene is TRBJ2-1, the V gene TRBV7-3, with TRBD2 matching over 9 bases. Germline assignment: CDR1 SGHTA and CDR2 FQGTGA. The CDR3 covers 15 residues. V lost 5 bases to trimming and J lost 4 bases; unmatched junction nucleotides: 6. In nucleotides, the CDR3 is TGTGCCAGCAGCAAGGGGCTAGCGGGGTACAATGAGCAGTTCTTC. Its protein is CASSKGLAGYNEQFF.